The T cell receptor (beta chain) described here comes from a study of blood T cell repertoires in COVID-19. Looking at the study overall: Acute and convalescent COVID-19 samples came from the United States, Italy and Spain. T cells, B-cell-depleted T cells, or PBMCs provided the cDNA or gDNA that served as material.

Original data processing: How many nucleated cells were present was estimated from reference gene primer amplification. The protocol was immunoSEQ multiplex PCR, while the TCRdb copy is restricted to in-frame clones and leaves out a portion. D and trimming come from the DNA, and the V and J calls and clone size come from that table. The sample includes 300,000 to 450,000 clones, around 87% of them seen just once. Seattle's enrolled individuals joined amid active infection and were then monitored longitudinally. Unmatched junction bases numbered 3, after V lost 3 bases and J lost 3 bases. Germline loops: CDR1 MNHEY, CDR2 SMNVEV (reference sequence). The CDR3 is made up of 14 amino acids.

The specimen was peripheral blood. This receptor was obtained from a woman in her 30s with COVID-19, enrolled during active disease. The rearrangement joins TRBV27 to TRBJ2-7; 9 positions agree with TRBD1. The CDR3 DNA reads TGTGCCAGCAGTTTCGGGACAGGGCGCTACGAGCAGTACTTC. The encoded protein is CASSFGTGRYEQYF.